This T cell receptor beta chain is drawn from a study of PD-1 and CTLA-4 blockade in melanoma. Assay: immunoSEQ multiplex PCR; the TCRdb copy retains only in-frame clones and omits some. The sample has about 32,000 clones, about 88% seen once; the top ten hold 5% to 7.5%. The CDR3 is 15 residues long. V lost 7 bases to trimming and J lost 2 bases, with 15 bases between them. From germline, CDR1 is LGHNA and CDR2 YSLEER. The TCR originated in a human donor with melanoma. Sequenced material: CD8+ T cells from peripheral blood, taken from a patient given anti-PD-1 treatment. V and J are TRBV4-3 and TRBJ1-3, with D tentatively TRBD1 (5 bases). The CDR3: CASTEWVRAGNTIYF. CDR3 DNA: TGCGCCAGCACCGAATGGGTCAGGGCTGGAAACACCATATATTTT.